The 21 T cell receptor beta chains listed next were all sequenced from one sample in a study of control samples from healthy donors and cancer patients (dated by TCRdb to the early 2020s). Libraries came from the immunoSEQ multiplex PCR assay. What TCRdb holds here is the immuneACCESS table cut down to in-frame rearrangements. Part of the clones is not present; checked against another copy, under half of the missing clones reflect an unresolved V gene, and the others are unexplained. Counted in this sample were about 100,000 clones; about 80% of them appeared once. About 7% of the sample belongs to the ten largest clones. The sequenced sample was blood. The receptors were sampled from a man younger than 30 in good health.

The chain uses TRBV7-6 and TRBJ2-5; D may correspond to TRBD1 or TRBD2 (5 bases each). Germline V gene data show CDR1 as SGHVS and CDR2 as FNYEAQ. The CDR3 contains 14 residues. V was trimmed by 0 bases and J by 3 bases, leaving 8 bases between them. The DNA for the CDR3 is TGTGCCAGCAGCTTAGCGGGGGTAAAAGAGACCCAGTACTTC. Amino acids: CASSLAGVKETQYF.

The CDR3, as DNA: TGTGCCAGCTCACCTTCAACCAGACAGGGAAACTACGAGCAGTACTTC. It translates to CASSPSTRQGNYEQYF. The rearrangement links TRBV18 to TRBJ2-7; 7 bases map to TRBD1. There are 16 residues in the CDR3. Germline V lookup: CDR1 KGHSH, CDR2 LQKENI. V shed 3 bases and J 3 bases; nucleotides not matched to a gene: 11.

In nucleotides, the CDR3 is TGTGCCAGCAGCTTGGGAGGGGTTACTAATTCACCCCTCCACTTT. Encoded protein: CASSLGGVTNSPLHF. This chain links TRBV5-4 with TRBJ1-6, with D possibly TRBD1 on 5 matching bases. Germline V CDR1 and CDR2: SGHNT, YYREEE (reference sequence). The CDR3 runs 15 residues. The germline V and J ends were trimmed by 0 bases and 6 bases, with 10 bases remaining between them.

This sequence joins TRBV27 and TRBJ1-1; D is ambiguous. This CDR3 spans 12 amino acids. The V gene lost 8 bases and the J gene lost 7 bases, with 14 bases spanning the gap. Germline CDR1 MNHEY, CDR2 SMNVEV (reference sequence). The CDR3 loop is CASFSVAREAFF. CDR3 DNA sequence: TGTGCCAGCTTCTCGGTTGCCCGTGAAGCTTTCTTT.

The CDR3 DNA reads TGTGCCAGTAGTATACCGGGCGGCAATCAGCCCCAGCATTTT. It codes for CASSIPGGNQPQHF. The J gene is TRBJ1-5, the V gene TRBV19, with D unclear. Trimming stripped 2 bases from V and 2 bases from J, with 7 bases between. The germline gives CDR1 LNHDA, CDR2 SQIVND (reference sequence). The CDR3 runs 14 residues. Variable domain in full (rest from reference TRBV19 and TRBJ1-5): DGGITQSPKYLFRKEGQNVTLSCEQNLNHDAMYWYRQDPGQGLRLIYYSQIVNDFQKGDIAEGYSVSREKKESFPLTVTSAQKNPTAFYLCASSIPGGNQPQHFGDGTRLSIL.

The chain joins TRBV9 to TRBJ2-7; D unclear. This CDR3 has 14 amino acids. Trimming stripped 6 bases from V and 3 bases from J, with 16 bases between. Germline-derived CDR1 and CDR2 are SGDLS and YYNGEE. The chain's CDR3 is CASTPSDGSYEQYF. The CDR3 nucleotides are TGTGCCAGCACCCCTTCCGACGGTAGCTACGAGCAGTACTTC. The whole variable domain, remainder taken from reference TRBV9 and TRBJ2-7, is DSGVTQTPKHLITATGQRVTLRCSPRSGDLSVYWYQQSLDQGLQFLIQYYNGEERAKGNILERFSAQQFPDLHSELNLSSLELGDSALYFCASTPSDGSYEQYFGPGTRLTVT.

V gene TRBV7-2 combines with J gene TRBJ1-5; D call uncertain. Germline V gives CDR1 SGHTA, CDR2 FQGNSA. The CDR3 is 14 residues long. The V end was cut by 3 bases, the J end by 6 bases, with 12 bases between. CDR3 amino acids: CASSFLGPGQPQHF. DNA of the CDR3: TGTGCCAGCAGCTTTCTTGGACCGGGTCAGCCCCAGCATTTT.

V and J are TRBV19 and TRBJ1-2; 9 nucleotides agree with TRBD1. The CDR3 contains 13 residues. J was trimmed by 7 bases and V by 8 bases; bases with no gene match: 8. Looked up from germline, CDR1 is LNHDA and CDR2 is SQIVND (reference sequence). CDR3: CASRDRGSFGYTF. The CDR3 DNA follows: TGTGCCAGTCGCGACAGGGGGAGCTTTGGCTACACCTTC.

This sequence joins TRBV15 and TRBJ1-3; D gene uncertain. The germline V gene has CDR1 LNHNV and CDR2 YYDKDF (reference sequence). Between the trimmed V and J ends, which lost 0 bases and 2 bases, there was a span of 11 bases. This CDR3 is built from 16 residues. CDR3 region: CATSRESGGTGNTIYF. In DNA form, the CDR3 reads TGTGCCACCAGCAGAGAGTCGGGTGGCACTGGAAACACCATATATTTT. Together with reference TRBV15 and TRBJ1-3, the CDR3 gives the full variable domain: DAMVIQNPRYQVTQFGKPVTLSCSQTLNHNVMYWYQQKSSQAPKLLFHYYDKDFNNEADTPDNFQSRRPNTSFCFLDIRSPGLGDTAMYLCATSRESGGTGNTIYFGEGSWLTVV.

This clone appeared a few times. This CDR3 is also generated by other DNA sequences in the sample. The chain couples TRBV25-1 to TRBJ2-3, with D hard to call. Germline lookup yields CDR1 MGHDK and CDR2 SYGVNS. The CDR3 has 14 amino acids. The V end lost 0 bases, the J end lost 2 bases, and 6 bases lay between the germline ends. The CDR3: CASSEYSLTDTQYF. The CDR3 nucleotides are TGTGCCAGCAGTGAATACTCCCTCACAGATACGCAGTATTTT.

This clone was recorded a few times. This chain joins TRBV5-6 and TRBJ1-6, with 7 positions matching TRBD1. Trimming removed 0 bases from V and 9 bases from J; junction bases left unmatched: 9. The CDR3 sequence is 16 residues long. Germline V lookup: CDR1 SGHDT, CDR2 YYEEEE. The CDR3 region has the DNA TGTGCCAGCAGCTTGGCAGGGGGAATTCGGAGTTCACCCCTCCACTTT. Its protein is CASSLAGGIRSSPLHF.

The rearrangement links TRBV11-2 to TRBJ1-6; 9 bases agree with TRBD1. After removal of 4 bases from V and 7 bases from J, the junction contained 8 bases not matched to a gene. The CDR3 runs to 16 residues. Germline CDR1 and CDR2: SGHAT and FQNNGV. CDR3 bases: TGTGCCAGCAGCTCGAGATTGGACAGGGGAAATTCACCCCTCCACTTT. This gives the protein CASSSRLDRGNSPLHF.

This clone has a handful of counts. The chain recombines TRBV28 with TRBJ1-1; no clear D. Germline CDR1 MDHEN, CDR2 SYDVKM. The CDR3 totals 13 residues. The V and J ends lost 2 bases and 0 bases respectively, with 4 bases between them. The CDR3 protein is CASSLQVNTEAFF. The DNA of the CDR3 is TGTGCCAGCAGTTTACAGGTGAACACTGAAGCTTTCTTT. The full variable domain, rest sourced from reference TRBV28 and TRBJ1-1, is DVKVTQSSRYLVKRTGEKVFLECVQDMDHENMFWYRQDPGLGLRLIYFSYDVKMKEKGDIPEGYSVSREKKERFSLILESASTNQTSMYLCASSLQVNTEAFFGQGTRLTVV.

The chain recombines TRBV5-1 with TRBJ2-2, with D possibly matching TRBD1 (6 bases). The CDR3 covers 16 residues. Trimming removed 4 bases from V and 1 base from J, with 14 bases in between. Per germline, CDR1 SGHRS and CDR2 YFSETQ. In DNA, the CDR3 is TGCGCCAGCAGCGGTCCCGGGACACTGAACACCGGGGAGCTGTTTTTT. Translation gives CASSGPGTLNTGELFF.

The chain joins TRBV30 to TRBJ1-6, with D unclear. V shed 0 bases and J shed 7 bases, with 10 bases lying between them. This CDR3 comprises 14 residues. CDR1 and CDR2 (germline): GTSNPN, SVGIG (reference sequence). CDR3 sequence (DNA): TGTGCCTGGAGTGTAGGAGGTTTGAATTCACCCCTCCACTTT. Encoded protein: CAWSVGGLNSPLHF.

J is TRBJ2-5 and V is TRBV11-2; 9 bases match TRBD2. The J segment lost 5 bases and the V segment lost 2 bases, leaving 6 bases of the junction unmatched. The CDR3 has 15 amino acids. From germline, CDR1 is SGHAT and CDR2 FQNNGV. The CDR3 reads CASSLWRGGRETQYF. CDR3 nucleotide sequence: TGTGCCAGCAGCTTATGGCGGGGGGGCCGCGAGACCCAGTACTTC.

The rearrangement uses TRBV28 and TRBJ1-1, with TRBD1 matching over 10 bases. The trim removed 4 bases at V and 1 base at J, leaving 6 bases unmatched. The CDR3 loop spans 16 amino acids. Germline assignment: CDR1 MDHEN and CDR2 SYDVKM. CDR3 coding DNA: TGTGCCAGCAGTTCCGGGACAGGGGTATCGAACACTGAAGCTTTCTTT. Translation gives CASSSGTGVSNTEAFF.

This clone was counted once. The CDR3 bases are TGCGCCAGCAGCCCCCGGACGAGCGGGGCCAACGTCCTGACTTTC. Its protein product is CASSPRTSGANVLTF. This chain links TRBV5-1 with TRBJ2-6, with D uncertain. Germline V CDR1 and CDR2: SGHRS, YFSETQ. Trimming took off 4 bases at V and 4 bases at J, with 12 bases between the two ends. The CDR3 covers 15 residues.

CDR3 bases: TGTGCCAGCAGCTCTACAGGGGGCAGTGGGGCCAACGTCCTGACTTTC. Translated: CASSSTGGSGANVLTF. The rearrangement joins TRBV7-9 to TRBJ2-6; 9 nucleotides line up with TRBD1. Germline CDR1 and CDR2: SEHNR and FQNEAQ (reference sequence). The ends lost 4 bases at V and 3 bases at J; junction bases unmatched: 4. The CDR3 length is 16 residues.

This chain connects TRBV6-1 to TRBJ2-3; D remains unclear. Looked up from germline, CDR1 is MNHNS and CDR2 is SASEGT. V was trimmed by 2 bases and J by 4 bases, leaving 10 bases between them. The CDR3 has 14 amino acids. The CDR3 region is CASSEWGPPDTQYF. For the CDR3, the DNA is TGTGCCAGCAGTGAATGGGGTCCCCCAGATACGCAGTATTTT.

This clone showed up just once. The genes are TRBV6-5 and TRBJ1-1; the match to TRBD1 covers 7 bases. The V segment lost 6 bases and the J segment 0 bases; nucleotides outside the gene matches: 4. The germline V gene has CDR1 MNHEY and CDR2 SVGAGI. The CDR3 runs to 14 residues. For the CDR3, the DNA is TGTGCCAGCAGGACGACAGGGTTGAACACTGAAGCTTTCTTT. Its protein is CASRTTGLNTEAFF.